This T cell receptor beta chain was sequenced in a study of shared clonotypes between healthy human individuals. Study findings and constraints: Compared with memory subsets, naive subsets generally had larger estimated richness.

The table came from immunoSEQ multiplex PCR; TCRdb's copy has only in-frame clones and leaves some out. Found here are around 200,000 clones, around 93% of them singletons; the top ten hold approximately 0.07%. Looked up from germline, CDR1 is PRHDT and CDR2 is FYEKMQ (reference sequence). Deletions cut 3 bases from V and 6 bases from J, with 21 bases between. CDR3 length: 16 amino acids. As to this clone: As yet, its antigen is unknown.

Splitting the CD4+ cells yielded a CD45RA+ naive subset and a CD45RA-negative memory subset. This clonotype was obtained from a woman aged 25 to 45 in good health. The gene calls are TRBV13 and TRBJ2-7; the D gene could be TRBD1 or TRBD2 (6 bases each). Material: naive CD4+ T cells sorted from blood. Documented subset: CD45RA+ positively selected. This CDR3 is CASSFYRVGGRAEQYF. DNA for the CDR3: TGTGCCAGCAGCTTTTACAGGGTCGGGGGCCGTGCCGAGCAGTACTTC.